These T cell receptor beta chains were read from a single sample in a study of blood T cell repertoires in COVID-19. TCRdb's copy holds only in-frame clones and misses some; the assay was immunoSEQ multiplex PCR. Of hundreds of thousands of clones in the sample, approximately 87% were seen once. Input material: peripheral blood. Receptors were obtained from a woman between 45 and 65 years old with acute or convalescent COVID-19. CDR3s include the opening cysteine and the closing phenylalanine or tryptophan. D genes are given only for firm matches. Clone size is shown for a subset of rows, as once, few, many or a class of expanded clone.

CDR3 DNA	CDR3 protein	D gene	V gene	clone size	J gene
TGTGCCAGCAGCTTAGCCTCGGGGGAGGGGTACGAGCAGTACTTC	CASSLASGEGYEQYF	TRBD2	TRBV7-2	NA	TRBJ2-7
TGTGCCATCAGAGGAACAGGTTACTATGGCTACACCTTC	CAIRGTGYYGYTF	NA	TRBV10-3	few	TRBJ1-2
TGCGCCAGCAGCTTGGGGCACGGAAACACCATATATTTT	CASSLGHGNTIYF	NA	TRBV5-1	few	TRBJ1-3
TGTGCCAGCAGCTTAGCTAAGGGGGATAGTTCACCCCTCCACTTT	CASSLAKGDSSPLHF	NA	TRBV11-2	NA	TRBJ1-6
TGTGCCTGGAGTGACAGCCTCTATGGCTACACCTTC	CAWSDSLYGYTF	NA	TRBV30	NA	TRBJ1-2
TGTGCCAGCTCACCGCCGGGACTAGCGGGGTTCACAGATACGCAGTATTTT	CASSPPGLAGFTDTQYF	TRBD2	TRBV18	NA	TRBJ2-3
TGTGCCAGCACCTTTGGGACAGGGCTCCGTGGTGAGCAGTTCTTC	CASTFGTGLRGEQFF	TRBD1	TRBV2	once	TRBJ2-1
TGTGCCACCCTAGACGGGTATAGCAATCAGCCCCAGCATTTT	CATLDGYSNQPQHF	NA	TRBV19	few	TRBJ1-5
TGTGCCAGCAACAGACAGGGGAGCTCCTACGAGCAGTACTTC	CASNRQGSSYEQYF	TRBD1	TRBV6-9	NA	TRBJ2-7
TGTGCCAGCAGCCCTACTAGCGGGAGGATGGGCAGGGCAGATACGCAGTATTTT	CASSPTSGRMGRADTQYF	TRBD2	TRBV3-1/TRBV3-2	NA	TRBJ2-3
TGTGCCAGCAGCCCGACTACGAGGCTAGCGGACACCGGGGAGCTGTTTTTT	CASSPTTRLADTGELFF	TRBD2	TRBV6-2/TRBV6-3	NA	TRBJ2-2